Below, 9 T cell receptor beta chains from the same sample are listed, as sequenced in a study of breast tumors, draining lymph nodes, adjacent tissues. TCRdb passed the multiplex PCR reads through MiXCR, listing each CDR3 protein once. In the table there are 20,000 to 25,000 distinct CDR3 sequences, about 41% of which are singletons. Sequences were obtained from breast tumor tissue. The receptors stem from a female donor with breast cancer. Some clones in this sample may be carry-over from other donors' samples.

In its sample, this clonotype ranks as medium-sized. This chain connects TRBV30 to TRBJ2-3; D possibly corresponds to TRBD2 (5 bases). The CDR3 spans 11 residues. Trimming removed 6 bases at V and 10 bases at J, with 14 bases between. CDR1 and CDR2 from the germline V gene are GTSNPN and SVGIG (reference sequence). This chain's CDR3 is CACRRGGSQYF. In nucleotides, the CDR3 is TGTGCCTGTCGCCGGGGTGGGTCGCAGTATTTT.

This clonotype turned up a few times. The chain is built from TRBV20-1 and TRBJ2-1; no firm D call. The V and J ends lost 4 bases and 5 bases respectively, with 12 bases between them. The CDR3 spans 13 residues. CDR1 and CDR2 (germline): DFQATT, SNEGSKA (reference sequence). Here the CDR3 reads CSAKSVSNNEQFF. In DNA form, the CDR3 reads TGCAGTGCTAAATCGGTCAGCAACAATGAGCAGTTCTTC.

This clonotype was counted between two and nine times. The CDR3 DNA is TGTGCCAGCAGTTACTACAGCGAGGGGAAAGGGGAACTGTTTTTT. Protein sequence: CASSYYSEGKGELFF. The J gene is TRBJ1-4, the V gene TRBV6-6; TRBD1 is a possible D gene (5 bases). The CDR3 length is 15 residues. Trimming took off 1 base at V and 12 bases at J, with 18 bases between the two ends. The germline gives CDR1 MNHNY, CDR2 SVGAGI (reference sequence).

The chain joins TRBV19 to TRBJ2-5; D could derive from TRBD1 or TRBD2 (5 bases each). V lost 6 bases, J lost 5 bases, and 19 bases lay in between. The CDR3 runs to 15 residues. Germline V lookup: CDR1 LNHDA, CDR2 SQIVND (reference sequence). The CDR3 DNA reads TGTGCCAGTAGCAATGGGTACAGGTCGGGGGAGACCCAGTACTTC. Its translation is CASSNGYRSGETQYF.

This clonotype was found once. One junction end does not reproduce the germline sequence, and a read error may be involved. The chain uses TRBV9 and TRBJ2-5, with D perhaps matching TRBD1 (6 bases). Germline CDR1 SGDLS, CDR2 YYNGEE. CDR3 length: 14 amino acids. The CDR3 is CASGVSSGAETQYF. The CDR3 nucleotides are TGTGCCAGCGGCGTATCATCAGGGGCCGAGACCCAGTACTTC.

The chain is built from TRBV7-9 and TRBJ1-4; 7 bases align to TRBD1. V lost 1 base to trimming and J lost 6 bases; unmatched junction nucleotides: 2. There are 14 residues in the CDR3. Germline values: CDR1 SEHNR, CDR2 FQNEAQ (reference sequence). The CDR3 DNA reads as TGTGCCAGCAGCTTAGTTGGGACAGATGAAAAACTGTTTTTT. Translating gives CASSLVGTDEKLFF.

The V gene is TRBV7-3, the J gene TRBJ2-3, with 10 bases lining up with TRBD2. The ends lost 5 bases at V and 1 base at J; junction bases unmatched: 6. Germline V gives CDR1 SGHTA, CDR2 FQGTGA. The CDR3 covers 16 residues. The CDR3 loop reads CASSQAGTSGTDTQYF. The CDR3 DNA reads as TGTGCCAGCAGCCAAGCCGGGACTAGCGGCACAGATACGCAGTATTTT.

This clonotype was counted a few times. The chain combines TRBV19 with TRBJ2-5; tentatively, D is TRBD2 (6 bases). Germline V gives CDR1 LNHDA, CDR2 SQIVND (reference sequence). With 5 bases removed from V and 5 bases from J, the gap between germline ends came to 12 bases. The CDR3 runs 13 residues. CDR3 amino acids: CASSGGGRETQYF. The CDR3 DNA follows: TGTGCCAGTAGTGGAGGAGGGAGGGAGACCCAGTACTTC.

The genes are TRBV20-1 and TRBJ1-2, with TRBD1 as a possible D gene (5 bases). Germline loops: CDR1 DFQATT, CDR2 SNEGSKA (reference sequence). Between the trimmed V and J ends, which lost 5 bases and 4 bases, there was a span of 11 bases. This CDR3 contains 12 residues. DNA for the CDR3: TGCAGTGCTGTCGACAGTGCCTATGGCTACACCTTC. Protein product: CSAVDSAYGYTF.